This TCR beta chain was identified in a study of T cell responses to AZD1222 COVID-19 vaccine (dated by TCRdb to 2020 to 2023). A note on the overall study: AZD1222 recipients given second doses at about 4 weeks or at about 12 weeks were pooled, since spike-specific TCR depth and breadth were not found to differ between the two schedules. TCR sequencing covered more than 230 trial participants: roughly 200 given two doses of AZD1222 and approximately 26 given two doses of MenACWY control vaccine. Trial participants were enrolled by age into subgroups of 18-55, 56-69 and 70-plus years, and roughly 160, 29 and 62 TCR-sequenced participants, respectively, were included in these subgroups. Overall study results and their limits: In the small 56-69-year group, the increase in depth fell short of significance, most likely because of low power. Most participants were white British and females outnumbered males, and the authors suggested that clonal diversity may have been underestimated. After two AZD1222 doses, both the breadth and the depth of spike-specific TCRs were significantly higher than at day 0 and than in MenACWY recipients. Conclusions about previously exposed vaccinees were limited because only six or seven AZD1222 recipients were SARS-CoV-2 seropositive at baseline. Epitopes outside the regions mutated in the B.1.351 and B.1.1.7 variants were reportedly recognized by nearly half of the unique spike-specific TCRs. No day 14 peak-response samples were available, so repertoires were characterized only after the peak T cell response. CD4 TCRs associated with the vaccine covered the entire spike protein, and the dominant responses were in regions 160-218 and 743-854.

The CDR3 regions of human TCRbeta chains were analyzed by immunosequencing. Per the original workflow: Repertoire TCRs were matched against a reference library of SARS-CoV-2-specific TCRs generated with the MIRA antigen-specificity platform. Breadth meant the fraction of unique TCRs that were SARS-CoV-2-associated, whereas depth meant the fraction of total T cells that were SARS-CoV-2-associated. Each spike-specific TCR was assigned to its reactive spike region and to a CD4 or CD8 class using the MIRA data. Log10-transformed breadth and depth values were compared by one-way ANOVA with Sidak's multiple comparisons tests. TCRdb carries this immuneACCESS record with in-frame sequences only. Its versions omit some clonotypes, under half of them owing to an unresolved V gene in the studies checked, with the rest unexplained. V, J and clone size are taken as reported in that table, and D and trimming were inferred from the DNA itself. This sample comprises about 67,000 clones, around four fifths of them detected only once. The ten top clones hold about 20% of the sample.

In regard to this clone: The antigen it binds to is not known. Base qualities are not recorded, but no much larger clone differs from it by a single base.

The germline V gene specifies SGHDT as CDR1 and YYEEEE as CDR2. Its CDR3 holds 13 amino acids, cysteine through phenylalanine. The sequence is cut down to CDR3 DNA, 39 bases in frame from base 1. The junction carries 9 bases between V and J, which are trimmed by 2 bases and 4 bases respectively. The time point label, read with the paper, signifies: baseline before first vaccination. Vaccinee samples were obtained from the UK trials COV001 and COV002, which included a single-blind randomized controlled phase 2/3 trial of AZD1222 (ChAdOx1 nCoV-19) in healthy adults. For TCRbeta chain sequencing, PBMC samples were collected from trial participants at day 0 and at day 28 after the second dose.

Here the chain combines TRBV5-6 and TRBJ1-1; the D gene lacks a confident call. The origin of this receptor is an adult in good health. Sequenced material: peripheral blood, taken on day 0 of AZD1222 vaccination. The nucleotide sequence reads TGTGCCAGCAGCTTTATTAGTTCCACTGAAGCTTTCTTT. The translation is CASSFISSTEAFF.